This TCR beta chain was documented in a study of blood T cell repertoires in COVID-19. Trimming pared 4 bases from V and 8 bases from J, leaving 12 bases between. Germline CDR1 reads MDHEN; CDR2 reads SYDVKM. CDR3 length: 13 residues. Clones were read by immunoSEQ multiplex PCR, and TCRdb kept only the in-frame ones, dropping some. The sample yields 45,000 to 55,000 clones, roughly nine tenths seen once. The sequence derives from a human donor in a cohort sampled during active COVID-19. The rearrangement links TRBV28 to TRBJ2-1; possibly TRBD1 for D (6 bases). The sample comprised peripheral blood. CDR3 sequence reads: CASSYYRVDEQFF. Written as DNA, the CDR3 is TGTGCCAGCAGTTATTACAGGGTTGATGAGCAGTTCTTC.